This TCR beta chain originates from a study of regulatory T cells in long-lasting Graves disease (dated by TCRdb to the early 2020s). Background on the whole study: In the newly diagnosed Graves' disease group, patients had been taking antithyroid drugs for less than 3 months. Persistent Graves' disease patients were compared with newly diagnosed Graves' disease patients by peripheral blood TCR sequencing and RNA sequencing. The study took place in China and was registered as a clinical trial. TCR sequencing covered 13 persistent and approximately 20 newly diagnosed Graves' disease patients, some 35 samples in total.

The library was prepared using multiplex PCR. Reads for this sample came from an Illumina HiSeq 4000. iRepertoire HTBI primers and Arm-PCR amplification of CDR3 regions were used to construct TCR beta libraries. Gel purification was performed on PCR products prior to sequencing. Per the original workflow: Gene usage analysis of CDR3 amino acid clonotypes relied on the 55 to 80 TRBV and over 13 TRBJ segments identified across samples. COPE and FqMerger were used to merge filtered high-quality paired reads into contigs. BLAST was used to align contigs to IMGT TRBV, TRBD and TRBJ reference genes, with CDR3 defined following IMGT. Any clonotype with a frequency above 0.1% was classified as a highly expanded clone. Shannon entropy was used to measure repertoire diversity, and the Gini coefficient was used to measure V-J evenness. A clonotype was considered public if more than one individual shared it. TCRdb ran its own pipeline on the public reads, namely fastp trimming at Q25 and MiXCR clone calling, and kept in-frame beta chains. Duplicate CDR3 protein sequences are folded into a single record with the most common DNA and genes. For this entry, the V and J calls and clone size follow TCRdb and not the study's own pipeline. This sample lists 200,000 to 250,000 distinct CDR3 sequences; 15% to 20% were detected once. The ten largest clones represent 10% to 15% of the sample.

The sample's time point label, decoded: newly diagnosed GD, antithyroid drugs for less than 3 months. RNA was extracted from PBMCs in TRIzol for both TCR sequencing and RNA sequencing. Graves' disease was diagnosed according to American Thyroid Association guidelines. Patients were recruited from an endocrinology department in Xi'an, China. Each patient gave 8.5 to 9.5 milliliters of peripheral blood, collected in an EDTA anticoagulant tube. Ficoll Paque Plus density gradient separation was used to isolate PBMCs, and no further T cell sorting was performed. RNA quality was checked with an Agilent 2100 Bioanalyzer and agarose gel, and concentration with a NanoDrop 2000. Concerning this clonotype: The antigen this receptor binds is unknown. No base qualities exist here, and no much larger clone lies one base off it.

The research as a whole found: Only peripheral blood was studied, because thyroid tissue, the primary lesion, was inaccessible. Sequencing and analysis were limited to the TCR beta chain. The authors noted that the small sample size was a limitation that may lower accuracy. TRBV28, TRBJ1-2 and TRBJ2-5 were preferentially used in persistent disease, while TRBV20-1 and TRBJ2-1 were favored in newly diagnosed disease. Lower TCR Shannon entropy and fewer highly expanded clones were observed in persistent Graves' disease patients than in newly diagnosed patients, which suggested clonal expansion. More public clonotypes were shared among persistent patients (2,741) than among newly diagnosed patients (just under 1,000).

There are 19 amino acids in the CDR3, from cysteine to phenylalanine inclusive. Only the CDR3 part of the read is kept: 57 bases, read in frame from the first base. In the germline V gene (reference sequence), CDR1 corresponds to MNHEY and CDR2 to SMNVEV. Deletion took 5 bases off V and 2 bases off J, with a span of 28 bases between the germline ends. These same records also appear under a second study, on T cells in Graves' hyperthyroidism and ophthalmopathy. As the second publication notes: Graves' hyperthyroidism was defined as stable when no progression to ophthalmopathy occurred over 18 months of follow-up. Hyperthyroidism patients were aged 18 to 65 years and newly diagnosed, with disease duration of less than 2 months. Exclusion was applied to patients with uncontrolled infections, other autoimmune diseases, pregnancy or lactation. Diagnoses were based on clinical symptoms, serum thyroxine and TRAb, thyroid ultrasound and orbital computed tomography. The first round of RT-PCR for the TCR CDR3 was performed with the HTBI primer set and the Qiagen OneStep RT-PCR kit. Most expanded thyroid clonotypes (frequency above 0.001) were also found in blood, which suggests that blood repertoires may mirror thyroid immune responses. A 13 V-J signature model separated ophthalmopathy from stable hyperthyroidism, with about 88% sensitivity and about 81% specificity in cross-validation and 80%/75% in testing. During validation, the model predicted progression to ophthalmopathy a median of approximately 7 months ahead of onset, with almost 71% sensitivity and 72.22% specificity. To identify distinguishing TCR V-J signatures, a discovery cohort of 90 to 100 patients was used, comprising fewer than 45 with Graves' ophthalmopathy and approximately 58 with stable Graves' hyperthyroidism. Prospective prediction of ophthalmopathy was tested in an independent validation cohort of approximately 19 hyperthyroidism patients and 15 to 17 patients who later progressed to ophthalmopathy. The approximately 95 discovery patients were divided at random into training and test sets in a 7:3 ratio. In more than 5 Graves' hyperthyroidism patients, the study also compared T-cell repertoires from thyroid tissue with T-cell repertoires from blood. Following sampling, methimazole starting at 30 mg daily was given to hyperthyroidism patients, and high-dose intravenous methylprednisolone was given to ophthalmopathy patients. Libraries were constructed in a second round of multiplex PCR, after which size selection and purification were performed. Sequencing of the libraries was done on an Illumina HiSeq2000 using paired-end 100 bp reads. Raw data were processed with SOAPnuke, discarding reads with adapters, uncalled bases, mean Phred below 15, or no exact constant-primer or identifier match. High-quality paired reads were merged using COPE v1.2.5, and each unique nucleotide sequence was defined as a clonotype. MiTCR v1.1 was used to align the clonotypes against IMGT TRBV, TRBD and TRBJ reference segments. Analysis was restricted to V-J combinations with a frequency above 0.0001, which covered roughly 99% of repertoires. A TCS score was defined as the ratio of F50 (clonal expansion) to E x V (chaos), with BLOSUM62-based TCRdist applied between CDR3 peptides within each V-J. Welch's t-statistics and random forest reduced approximately 520 V-J features to fewer than 15, which were used in a naive Bayes classifier (R e1071). Sample size was not statistically predetermined, and blinding of investigators to group allocation was not performed. The paper reports TCR Vbeta CDR3 sequencing of some 140 peripheral blood samples: some 41 ophthalmopathy, about 75 hyperthyroidism and around 17 progressor patients.

The receptor's source is a woman in her thirties with Graves disease. Donor details come from another sample of the same person, matched by shared clones. The sequence joins TRBV27 to TRBJ2-7; the D region possibly corresponds to TRBD1 (10 bases align). Sequenced here: peripheral blood mononuclear cells (PBMCs), sampled at new diagnosis, from a patient treated with antithyroid drugs. The CDR3 sequence is CASSPKTGGAGGGAYEQYF. The DNA sequence reads TGTGCCAGCAGTCCAAAGACAGGGGGCGCCGGCGGGGGGGCCTACGAGCAGTACTTC.